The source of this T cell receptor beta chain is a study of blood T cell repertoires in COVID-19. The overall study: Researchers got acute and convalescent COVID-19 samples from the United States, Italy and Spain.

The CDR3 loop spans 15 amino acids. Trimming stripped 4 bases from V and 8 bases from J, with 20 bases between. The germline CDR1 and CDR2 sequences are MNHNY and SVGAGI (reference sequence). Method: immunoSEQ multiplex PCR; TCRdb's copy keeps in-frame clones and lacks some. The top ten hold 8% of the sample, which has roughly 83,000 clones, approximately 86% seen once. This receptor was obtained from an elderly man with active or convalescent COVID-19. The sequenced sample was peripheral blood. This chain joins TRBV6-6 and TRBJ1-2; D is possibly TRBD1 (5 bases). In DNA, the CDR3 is TGTGCCAGCAGTTCCCCGGGACTAGCGGGGGAGGGCTACACCTTC. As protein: CASSSPGLAGEGYTF.